This T cell receptor (beta chain) is from a study of beta chain features in type 1 diabetes. Study-wide results and limits: Among patients with Type 1 diabetes, TCRB CDR3s were moderately but significantly shorter in every one of the four CD4+ subsets.

The isolated RNA, all of it, was reverse transcribed, so expressed TCRB transcripts were what got sequenced. TCRdb's table, derived via immunoSEQ multiplex PCR, lists solely in-frame clones and lacks some. Among under 450,000 clones listed, around 15% were seen once. Germline values: CDR1 SGHVS, CDR2 FNYEAQ. This CDR3 comprises 22 residues. After removal of 4 bases from V and 1 base from J, the junction contained 18 bases not matched to a gene. As to this clone: The antigen remains undetermined.

The chain carries TRBV7-6 and TRBJ2-3; 15 bases line up with TRBD2. This TCR came from a young woman in good health. The specimen sequenced was naive CD4+ T cells from blood. CDR3 in DNA: TGTGCCAGCAGCTACCTGCTCCGACGGACTAGCGGGAGGGCCGGCGGCACAGATACGCAGTATTTT. Translating it yields CASSYLLRRTSGRAGGTDTQYF.